This T cell receptor beta chain appears in the sequencing data of a study of blood T cell repertoires in COVID-19. Overall study context: Acute and convalescent COVID-19 specimens originated in the United States, Italy and Spain.

One Seattle source followed patients from active infection through their disease course. Trimming shortened V by 0 bases and J by 6 bases, and 10 bases separated the two germline ends. Germline lookup yields CDR1 SGHTS and CDR2 YDEGEE. The CDR3 has 13 residues. This table comes from immunoSEQ multiplex PCR, and its TCRdb copy is limited to in-frame clones, with some not included. The sample lists approximately 330,000 clones; 87% were seen once. The J gene is TRBJ2-7, the V gene TRBV5-8; possible D gene TRBD1, 5 bases. The TCR originated in a man aged 25 to 45 with COVID-19, enrolled during active disease. Sequences were obtained from peripheral blood. This CDR3 is CASSLGSGFEQYF. CDR3 sequence (DNA): TGTGCCAGCAGCTTGGGATCAGGGTTCGAGCAGTACTTC.